These 13 T cell receptor beta chains share one sample of origin, sequenced in a study of T cell repertoires in cytomegalovirus infection. The antigens these receptors bind are not known. From the reads, TCRdb called clonotypes with MiXCR, one entry per CDR3 protein. The sample yields around 800,000 distinct CDR3 sequences, approximately 30% seen once. Sequencing used cultured CD8+ T cells from PBMCs, obtained from culture after CMV antigen stimulation. These receptors were obtained from a human donor in good health (CMV status not recorded). Some clones in this sample may be carry-over from other donors' samples.

The sample holds many counts of this clonotype. The chain is built from TRBV7-8 and TRBJ2-5; 7 nucleotides line up with TRBD2. Germline CDR1 and CDR2: SGHVS and FQNEAQ. The length of the CDR3 is 15 residues. Unmatched junction bases numbered 6, after V lost 2 bases and J lost 3 bases. Written as DNA, the CDR3 is TGTGCCAGCAGCTTAAGGGCTAGCGGAGAAGAGACCCAGTACTTC. The encoded protein is CASSLRASGEETQYF.

There are a few counts of this clonotype. This chain joins TRBV11-2 and TRBJ2-3; 8 nucleotides line up with TRBD1. This CDR3 is 19 amino acids long. The germline V gene encodes CDR1 SGHAT and CDR2 FQNNGV. Trimming at V came to 1 base and at J to 4 bases, leaving 16 bases not matched to a gene. The DNA of the CDR3 is TGTGCCAGCAGCTTAGGTCGCCCCGGGACAGGCGTAATTCCAGATACGCAGTATTTT. Amino acid sequence: CASSLGRPGTGVIPDTQYF.

The chain carries TRBV7-2 and TRBJ2-2; TRBD2 agrees at 12 bases. The CDR3 consists of 17 residues. Germline V CDR1 and CDR2: SGHTA, FQGNSA. V shed 2 bases and J 7 bases; nucleotides not matched to a gene: 8. CDR3 bases: TGTGCCAGCAGCTTAACTCCTAGCGGGGGGGCAATCGGGGAGCTGTTTTTT. Its translation: CASSLTPSGGAIGELFF.

The chain employs TRBV19 and TRBJ1-6; TRBD1 aligns across 7 bases. J was trimmed by 8 bases and V by 7 bases; bases with no gene match: 14. Germline V lookup: CDR1 LNHDA, CDR2 SQIVND (reference sequence). The length of the CDR3 is 16 residues. CDR3 protein: CASKIQGFVRDSPLHF. The CDR3 DNA reads as TGTGCCAGTAAGATACAGGGGTTTGTTCGCGATTCACCCCTCCACTTT.

The genes are TRBV5-1 and TRBJ1-5; no reliable D call. The CDR3 extends over 15 amino acids. The ends were cut back, 1 base at V and 4 bases at J, with 12 bases in the middle. Germline assignment: CDR1 SGHRS and CDR2 YFSETQ. CDR3 DNA sequence: TGCGCCAGCAGCTTGAGAGGGTCCCCAAATCAGCCCCAGCATTTT. Encoded protein: CASSLRGSPNQPQHF.

The J gene is TRBJ2-1, the V gene TRBV12-3 or TRBV12-4; D is possibly TRBD2 (5 bases). The CDR3 is 14 residues long. The V and J ends lost 1 base and 7 bases respectively, with 11 bases between them. The CDR3 spells CASSLGETPNEQFF. In DNA form, the CDR3 reads TGTGCCAGCAGTTTAGGGGAGACTCCAAATGAGCAGTTCTTC.

This clonotype occurred once. The chain couples TRBV28 to TRBJ2-1, with D unclear. The CDR3 runs 16 residues. CDR1 is MDHEN, CDR2 SYDVKM, per germline. V lost 2 bases and J 5 bases, leaving 16 bases between the germline ends. CDR3 loop: CASSLRVRYEDNEQFF. CDR3 bases: TGTGCCAGCAGTTTACGGGTCCGGTACGAAGACAATGAGCAGTTCTTC.

This clonotype was counted only a few times. CDR3 loop: CASSYGAGTGDYNEQFF. The CDR3 DNA is TGTGCCAGCAGTTACGGGGCCGGGACAGGGGACTACAATGAGCAGTTCTTC. The chain is built from TRBV6-8 and TRBJ2-1; TRBD1 matches at 10 bases. The CDR3 runs 17 residues. Trimming at V came to 2 bases and at J to 3 bases, leaving 7 bases not matched to a gene. CDR1 and CDR2 (germline): MNHGY, SAAAGT.

A few counts support this clonotype. The chain carries TRBV6-6 and TRBJ1-3; D gene ambiguous. Germline CDR1 reads MNHNY; CDR2 reads SVGAGI (reference sequence). V was shortened by 0 bases and J by 7 bases, with 13 bases between the two germline ends. The CDR3 runs to 15 residues. CDR3 bases: TGTGCCAGCAGTTACTCCCGACCTGGAGGGAACACCATATATTTT. Translated, it gives CASSYSRPGGNTIYF.

This clonotype was seen repeatedly, ten times or more. The J gene is TRBJ2-7, the V gene TRBV7-2; D might be TRBD2 (5 bases). V was cut by 6 bases and J by 0 bases, with 18 bases left in between. In germline, CDR1 is SGHTA, CDR2 FQGNSA. The CDR3 consists of 16 residues. The CDR3 loop reads CASRDSSPSSSYEQYF. The CDR3 region has the DNA TGTGCCAGCAGGGACTCCTCACCTTCTAGCTCCTACGAGCAGTACTTC.

This clonotype occurred a few times. The chain combines TRBV10-3 with TRBJ1-1; D ambiguous. The CDR3 consists of 15 residues. V lost 5 bases, J lost 1 base, and 14 bases lay in between. Germline lookup yields CDR1 ENHRY and CDR2 SYGVKD. CDR3 residues: CAISPTGQANTEAFF. CDR3 DNA sequence: TGTGCCATCAGTCCAACGGGTCAGGCGAACACTGAAGCTTTCTTT.

The chain recombines TRBV7-9 with TRBJ2-2; tentative D call: TRBD1 (7 bases). The CDR3 runs 18 residues. Germline CDR1 SEHNR, CDR2 FQNEAQ (reference sequence). The V end was cut by 5 bases, the J end by 2 bases, with 21 bases between. In DNA form, the CDR3 reads TGTGCCAGCAGCGCGGGACAGCTCTTAAGAGCCAACACCGGGGAGCTGTTTTTT. Translation: CASSAGQLLRANTGELFF.

This clonotype was seen repeatedly, ten times or more. The chain employs TRBV7-8 and TRBJ2-1; no firm D call. Looked up from germline, CDR1 is SGHVS and CDR2 is FQNEAQ. This CDR3 has 15 residues. Trimming took 4 bases from V and 2 from J, leaving 12 bases between them. The CDR3 reads CASSSSGRPYNEQFF. The CDR3 nucleotides are TGTGCCAGCAGCTCCTCGGGCAGGCCCTACAATGAGCAGTTCTTC.